This T cell receptor beta chain is from a study of T cell responses to AZD1222 COVID-19 vaccine. At the level of the study: Second-dose recipients at about 4 or about 12 weeks were treated as one pooled group. Study outcomes and limitations: Regions 160-218 and 743-854 held dominance among vaccine-associated CD4 TCRs, which spanned spike. Spike-specific TCR breadth and depth rose after two AZD1222 doses. Clonal diversity may have been underestimated, and the donors were mostly white British, with more females than males.

Germline CDR1 SGHRS, CDR2 YFSETQ. The V and J ends lost 1 base and 2 bases respectively, with 6 bases between them. The CDR3 sequence is 14 residues long. This clone was counted between two and nine times. Its specificity is unknown. The method was immunoSEQ multiplex PCR; TCRdb's version includes in-frame clones alone and lacks a portion of them. The table includes some 110,000 clones, roughly 88% detected once. The TCR was taken from an adult in good health. The sample was peripheral blood, taken on day 0 of AZD1222 vaccination. J is TRBJ2-2 and V is TRBV5-1; D is ambiguous. CDR3 DNA sequence: TGCGCCAGCAGCTTGACTGCCAACACCGGGGAGCTGTTTTTT. Translated, it gives CASSLTANTGELFF. The variable domain in full, with the rest retrieved from reference TRBV5-1 and TRBJ2-2, is KAGVTQTPRYLIKTRGQQVTLSCSPISGHRSVSWYQQTPGQGLQFLFEYFSETQRNKGNFPGRFSGRQFSNSRSEMNVSTLELGDSALYLCASSLTANTGELFFGEGSRLTVL.